This T cell receptor beta chain was recorded in a study of beta chain features in type 1 diabetes. At the level of the study: All of the samples together had approximately 99 million sorted cells examined.

Isolated RNA was reverse transcribed in full, so expressed TCRB transcripts were sequenced. Profiling relied on immunoSEQ multiplex PCR, and the TCRdb table lists in-frame clones only, not all of them. The table has under 250,000 clones, roughly 15% seen once. This clone has only a few counts. Sequenced material: naive CD4+ T cells from blood. The receptor comes from a middle-aged woman in good health.

CDR3 nucleotides: TGTGCCAGTAGTATACGCAGGGAAGGATCACCCCTCCACTTT. Its translation is CASSIRREGSPLHF. This sequence joins TRBV19 and TRBJ1-6, with D perhaps TRBD1 (5 bases). V lost 2 bases, J lost 10 bases, and 12 bases lay in between. The CDR3 runs to 14 residues. The germline V gene encodes CDR1 LNHDA and CDR2 SQIVND (reference sequence).